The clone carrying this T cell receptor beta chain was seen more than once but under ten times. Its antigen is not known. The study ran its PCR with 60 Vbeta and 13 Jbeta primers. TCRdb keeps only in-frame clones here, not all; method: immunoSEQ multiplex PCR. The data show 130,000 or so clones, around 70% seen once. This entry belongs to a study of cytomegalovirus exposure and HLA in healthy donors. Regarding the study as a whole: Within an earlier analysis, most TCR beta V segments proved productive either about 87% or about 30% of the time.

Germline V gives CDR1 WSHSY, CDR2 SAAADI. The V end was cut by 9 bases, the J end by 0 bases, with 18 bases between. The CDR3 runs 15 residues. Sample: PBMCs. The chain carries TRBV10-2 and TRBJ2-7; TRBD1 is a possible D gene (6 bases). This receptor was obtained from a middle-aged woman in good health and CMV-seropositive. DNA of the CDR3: TGCGCCAGTAGGACGGGGACACCGACCTCCTACGAGCAGTACTTC. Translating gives CASRTGTPTSYEQYF.